What follows are 16 T cell receptor beta chains derived from one specimen sequenced in a study of cytomegalovirus exposure and HLA in healthy donors. Sequencing used immunoSEQ multiplex PCR; TCRdb keeps in-frame clones, though not all of them. Of roughly 63,000 clones in the sample, around 89% are singletons; the top ten hold roughly 1.2%. The specimen was PBMCs. All receptors come from a woman under 30 in good health and CMV-seronegative.

This chain connects TRBV19 to TRBJ1-4; D unresolved. In germline, CDR1 is LNHDA, CDR2 SQIVND (reference sequence). V lost 9 bases, J lost 10 bases, and 21 bases lay in between. The CDR3 length is 14 residues. The CDR3: CASSPGPGYGKLFF. CDR3 coding DNA: TGTGCCAGCAGTCCAGGCCCGGGGTACGGAAAACTGTTTTTT.

The CDR3, as DNA: TGTGCCAGCAGTGACGCAGGGAAATCACCCCTCCACTTT. Translation: CASSDAGKSPLHF. The chain combines TRBV2 with TRBJ1-6, with a weak D call TRBD1 (5 bases). The CDR3 is 13 amino acids. Per the germline V gene, CDR1 is SNHLY and CDR2 is FYNNEI. Between the trimmed V and J ends, which lost 3 bases and 10 bases, there was a span of 10 bases.

The V and J genes are TRBV2 and TRBJ1-1; 7 bases align to TRBD1. V trimming: 7 bases; J trimming: 7 bases; junction bases outside the gene matches: 9. Germline loops: CDR1 SNHLY, CDR2 FYNNEI. The length of the CDR3 is 13 residues. CDR3 sequence (DNA): TGTGCCAGCATTCCCGGGACAGCCATTGAAGCTTTCTTT. Its protein is CASIPGTAIEAFF.

This clone was seen more than once but under ten times. The chain's CDR3 is CASSVRGIDSPLHF. Written as DNA, the CDR3 is TGTGCCAGCAGCGTACGGGGGATTGATTCACCCCTCCACTTT. This chain links TRBV28 with TRBJ1-6; a weak D match, TRBD1 (5 bases). The CDR3 loop spans 14 amino acids. Trimming stripped 6 bases from V and 8 bases from J, with 14 bases between. Germline CDR1 MDHEN, CDR2 SYDVKM.

The chain uses TRBV5-4 and TRBJ2-5; D not resolved. V was pared by 4 bases and J by 5 bases, with 12 bases between. CDR1 is SGHNT and CDR2 is YYREEE in the germline V gene (reference sequence). CDR3 length: 13 amino acids. The DNA for the CDR3 is TGTGCCAGCAGCCCACTCCCCGCGGAGACCCAGTACTTC. It codes for CASSPLPAETQYF.

The chain recombines TRBV5-1 with TRBJ1-1; 7 positions agree with TRBD1. V trimming: 4 bases; J trimming: 0 bases; junction bases outside the gene matches: 6. In germline, CDR1 is SGHRS, CDR2 YFSETQ. CDR3 length equals 15 residues. The CDR3 reads CASSRDRPLNTEAFF. In DNA, the CDR3 is TGCGCCAGCAGCCGGGACAGACCTTTGAACACTGAAGCTTTCTTT.

The chain has TRBV11-2 and TRBJ2-1; the match to TRBD1 covers 9 bases. V gave up 3 bases and J gave up 3 bases; unmatched junction bases: 6. The germline CDR1 and CDR2 sequences are SGHAT and FQNNGV. The CDR3 is 16 amino acids. The CDR3 DNA is TGTGCCAGCAGCTTTACCGGGACAGGGAACTACAATGAGCAGTTCTTC. Residues: CASSFTGTGNYNEQFF. The full variable domain, completed using reference TRBV11-2 and TRBJ2-1, is EAGVAQSPRYKIIEKRQSVAFWCNPISGHATLYWYQQILGQGPKLLIQFQNNGVVDDSQLPKDRFSAERLKGVDSTLKIQPAKLEDSAVYLCASSFTGTGNYNEQFFGPGTRLTVL.

The chain uses TRBV19 and TRBJ1-1; 11 bases align to TRBD1. The CDR3 covers 18 residues. CDR1 LNHDA and CDR2 SQIVND come from the germline V gene (reference sequence). V shed 4 bases and J 5 bases; nucleotides not matched to a gene: 15. CDR3 protein: CASSSGTGGSSRDTEAFF. The CDR3 bases are TGTGCCAGTAGTAGCGGGACAGGGGGTAGCAGTCGTGATACTGAAGCTTTCTTT.

V is TRBV29-1 and J is TRBJ2-5; 10 bases are shared with TRBD1. The CDR3 length is 15 residues. Germline V gene lookup returns CDR1 SQVTM and CDR2 ANQGSEA. V was clipped by 3 bases and J by 2 bases; unmatched bases: 6. DNA for the CDR3: TGCAGCGTTGAGTCGGGGACAGGGGTACAAGAGACCCAGTACTTC. This sequence encodes CSVESGTGVQETQYF.

The genes are TRBV5-6 and TRBJ2-7, with D possibly being TRBD1 (5 bases). With 4 bases removed from V and 0 bases from J, the gap between germline ends came to 14 bases. The CDR3 covers 15 residues. Germline V gene data show CDR1 as SGHDT and CDR2 as YYEEEE. DNA for the CDR3: TGTGCCAGCAGCAGGACGCAGGGAAGCTCCTACGAGCAGTACTTC. Translating it yields CASSRTQGSSYEQYF.

The V call is TRBV7-6, the J call TRBJ2-1; no clear D. CDR3 size: 15 residues. From germline, CDR1 is SGHVS and CDR2 FNYEAQ. The germline V and J ends were trimmed by 5 bases and 0 bases, with 11 bases remaining between them. CDR3 DNA sequence: TGTGCCAGCAGCCAGGTCGCCAGCTCCTACAATGAGCAGTTCTTC. Translation: CASSQVASSYNEQFF.

The V and J genes are TRBV6-1 and TRBJ2-2, with D tentatively TRBD1 (5 bases). Germline-derived CDR1 and CDR2 are MNHNS and SASEGT. V lost 6 bases and J 1 base, leaving 12 bases between the germline ends. The length of the CDR3 is 15 residues. The CDR3 reads CASRRQTGNTGELFF. CDR3 coding DNA: TGTGCCAGCAGGAGACAGACGGGGAACACCGGGGAGCTGTTTTTT.

Here the CDR3 reads CASSTTGVVDTQYF. The CDR3 nucleotides are TGTGCCAGTAGTACTACAGGGGTGGTAGATACGCAGTATTTT. The rearrangement uses TRBV19 and TRBJ2-3; 7 nucleotides align to TRBD1. Trimming at V came to 4 bases and at J to 5 bases, leaving 6 bases not matched to a gene. The CDR3 totals 14 residues. Germline CDR1 LNHDA, CDR2 SQIVND (reference sequence). Full variable domain (outside the CDR3, taken from reference TRBV19 and TRBJ2-3): DGGITQSPKYLFRKEGQNVTLSCEQNLNHDAMYWYRQDPGQGLRLIYYSQIVNDFQKGDIAEGYSVSREKKESFPLTVTSAQKNPTAFYLCASSTTGVVDTQYFGPGTRLTVL.

J is TRBJ2-5 and V is TRBV28; weak D call: TRBD2 (5 bases). The ends were cut back, 3 bases at V and 5 bases at J, with 16 bases in the middle. Germline CDR1 is MDHEN and CDR2 is SYDVKM. The CDR3 sequence is 15 residues long. The CDR3 DNA follows: TGTGCCAGCAGTTTCTCAGGAGGAGCGGAGGAGACCCAGTACTTC. Amino acid sequence: CASSFSGGAEETQYF.

The chain combines TRBV18 with TRBJ2-2; weak D call: TRBD2 (6 bases). The ends were cut back, 5 bases at V and 3 bases at J, with 13 bases in the middle. CDR1 is KGHSH, CDR2 LQKENI, per germline. This CDR3 is 15 amino acids long. The CDR3, as DNA: TGTGCCAGCTCAATTCAGGGAGGAGACACCGGGGAGCTGTTTTTT. Its translation is CASSIQGGDTGELFF.

This clone was seen just once. This chain uses TRBV5-4 with TRBJ2-3, with D tentatively TRBD1 (5 bases). Germline loops: CDR1 SGHNT, CDR2 YYREEE (reference sequence). V dropped 0 bases and J dropped 4 bases, with 12 bases sitting between them. The CDR3 length is 15 residues. Here the CDR3 DNA reads TGTGCCAGCAGCTTGGCAGGGTTAGGCTCAGATACGCAGTATTTT. It translates to CASSLAGLGSDTQYF.